This T cell receptor beta chain stems from a study of early T cells in non-severe SARS-CoV-2 infection (dated by TCRdb to about 2021). Broadly, across the study: Because TCR sequencing was done on bulk RNA from unsorted whole blood, the alpha and beta chains could not be paired. Broader findings and caveats from the paper: VDJdb matching was skewed toward anti-spike CD8 responses, so virus-specific expansions were likely underestimated and private and CD4 specificities were missed.

A case-control design nested within a healthcare worker cohort in London, UK, was used, with weekly nasopharyngeal swab PCR tests and blood sampling performed. Between 23 and 31 March 2020, the week of the UK lockdown, healthcare workers were enrolled and then followed up weekly for as long as 16 weeks. This clonotype appeared many times. Its antigen specificity is not known. No clone much larger than this one lies a single base away; base qualities are absent. Library preparation used 5' RACE. The sequencer listed for this sample is NextSeq 500. To correct for sequencing error and PCR bias, the TCR library protocol tagged individual cDNA molecules with unique molecular identifiers. Sequencing covered both TCR alpha and beta chains, and within each sample the abundances of alpha and beta sequences were tightly co-correlated. The paper's data handling went like this. Decombinator V4 was used to annotate the V gene, J gene and CDR3 of the TCR sequences. TCRs were defined as expanded if a significant change between any two time points was detected under a Poisson model with p below 0.0001. TCR abundances were normalised to the total number of TCRs sequenced in each sample and reported as counts per million. TRAV1-2 paired with TRAJ12, TRAJ20 or TRAJ33 defined MAIT TCRs, while TRAV10 paired with TRAJ18 defined iNKT TCRs. VDJdb, accessed 1 November 2021, was searched for CMV, EBV and SARS-CoV-2 annotated TCRs, excluding TCRs annotated for multiple antigens. TCRdb cleaned the public reads at Q25 with fastp, built clones with MiXCR and kept in-frame beta chains. When rows share a CDR3 protein, they turn into one entry using the most common DNA and genes. The V and J calls and clone size are TCRdb's, not the authors'. The sample table shows around 61,000 distinct CDR3 sequences, and about 10% are seen once. The ten biggest clones cover 1.7% of the sample.

At the junction V is shortened by 6 bases and J by 6 bases, with 21 bases in between. Its CDR3 holds 15 amino acids, cysteine through phenylalanine. Just CDR3 DNA is preserved here, 45 bases in frame from base 1. The source is an adult who was a healthcare worker with PCR-confirmed SARS-CoV-2 infection or an uninfected control (not recorded which). The chain is assembled from TRBV12-3 or TRBV12-4 and TRBJ2-7; the D gene lacks a confident call. Source material: whole blood. DNA sequence: TGTGCCAGCAGCCTCCCCCGGGTCGGTACGCGCGAGCAGTACTTC. Its product reads: CASSLPRVGTREQYF.